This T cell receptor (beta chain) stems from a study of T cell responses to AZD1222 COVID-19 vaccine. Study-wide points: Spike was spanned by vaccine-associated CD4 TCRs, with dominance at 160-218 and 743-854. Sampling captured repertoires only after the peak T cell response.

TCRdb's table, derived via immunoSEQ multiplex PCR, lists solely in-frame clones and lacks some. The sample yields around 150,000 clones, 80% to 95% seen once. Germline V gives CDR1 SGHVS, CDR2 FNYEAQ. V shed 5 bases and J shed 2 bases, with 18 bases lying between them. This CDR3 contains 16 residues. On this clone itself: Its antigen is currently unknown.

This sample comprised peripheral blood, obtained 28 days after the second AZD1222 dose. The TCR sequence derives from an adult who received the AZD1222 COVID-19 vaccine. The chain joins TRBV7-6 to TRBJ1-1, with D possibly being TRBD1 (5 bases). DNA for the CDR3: TGTGCCAGCAGCCCTTCGACGACAGAGCTCAACACTGAAGCTTTCTTT. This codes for CASSPSTTELNTEAFF. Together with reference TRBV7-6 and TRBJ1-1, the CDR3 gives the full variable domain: GAGVSQSPRYKVTKRGQDVALRCDPISGHVSLYWYRQALGQGPEFLTYFNYEAQQDKSGLPNDRFSAERPEGSISTLTIQRTEQRDSAMYRCASSPSTTELNTEAFFGQGTRLTVV.